This T cell receptor beta chain was found in a study of blood T cell repertoires in COVID-19. Turning to the study itself: Samples of COVID-19 (acute and convalescent) were obtained from the United States, Italy and Spain. T cells, B-cell-depleted T cells, or PBMCs provided the cDNA or gDNA that served as material.

Seattle researchers signed up patients amid active infection and tracked them longitudinally. The method was immunoSEQ multiplex PCR; TCRdb's version includes in-frame clones alone and lacks a portion of them. Of roughly 480,000 clones detected, nearly 90% appear once; the ten largest clones hold around 0.9%. The clonotype was recovered from a man aged 18 to 29 with COVID-19, enrolled during active disease. Sequenced input: peripheral blood.

DNA of the CDR3: TGTGCCAGCAGCCAGCTAGCGGGGACCTACAATGAGCAGTTCTTC. Translating gives CASSQLAGTYNEQFF. This rearrangement joins TRBV14 to TRBJ2-1; 9 positions match TRBD2. The CDR3 has 15 residues. Germline loops: CDR1 SGHDN, CDR2 FVKESK. V gave up 3 bases and J gave up 2 bases; unmatched junction bases: 2.